This TCR beta chain emerged from a study of early T cells in non-severe SARS-CoV-2 infection. The study's findings and limits: VDJdb matching favored anti-spike CD8 responses, missing private and CD4 specificities.

A single record per CDR3 protein comes from TCRdb applying MiXCR to the 5' RACE reads. The sample lists tens of thousands of distinct CDR3 sequences; about 6% were seen once. Per the germline V gene, CDR1 is LGHNA and CDR2 is YSLEER. The CDR3 spans 15 residues. V was clipped by 0 bases and J by 4 bases, with 12 bases between them. Regarding this clonotype: Its antigen is unknown.

The sequence was collected from an adult who was a healthcare worker with PCR-confirmed SARS-CoV-2 infection or an uninfected control (not recorded which). The chain has TRBV4-3 and TRBJ1-2, with D possibly being TRBD1 (6 bases). Sequences were derived from whole blood, sampled at baseline. CDR3: CASSQDSGQIYGYTF. DNA of the CDR3: TGCGCCAGCAGCCAAGATTCAGGACAGATCTATGGCTACACCTTC.